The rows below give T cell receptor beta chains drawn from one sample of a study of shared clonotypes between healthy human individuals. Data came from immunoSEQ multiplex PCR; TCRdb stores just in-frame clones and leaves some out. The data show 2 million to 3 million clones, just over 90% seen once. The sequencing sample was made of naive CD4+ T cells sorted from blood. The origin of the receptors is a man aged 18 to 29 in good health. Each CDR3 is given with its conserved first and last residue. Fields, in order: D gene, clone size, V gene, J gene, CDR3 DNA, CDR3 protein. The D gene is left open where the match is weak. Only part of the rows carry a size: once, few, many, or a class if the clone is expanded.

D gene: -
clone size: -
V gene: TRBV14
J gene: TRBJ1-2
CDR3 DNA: TGTGCCAGCAGCCAAGGACCGTATGAGGGCTACACCTTC
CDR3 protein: CASSQGPYEGYTF

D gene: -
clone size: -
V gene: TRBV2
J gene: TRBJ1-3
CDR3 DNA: TGTGCCAGCAGTGAAGTGAGCGGAAACACCATATATTTT
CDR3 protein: CASSEVSGNTIYF

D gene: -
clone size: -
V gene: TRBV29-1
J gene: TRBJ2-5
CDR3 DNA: TGCAGCGTTGAAGGTCAGGTTGGGGAGACCCAGTACTTC
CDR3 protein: CSVEGQVGETQYF

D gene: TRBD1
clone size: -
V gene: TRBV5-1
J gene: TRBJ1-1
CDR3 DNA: TGCGCCAGCAGCACCAGACAGGGGCCGAACACTGAAGCTTTCTTT
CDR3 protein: CASSTRQGPNTEAFF

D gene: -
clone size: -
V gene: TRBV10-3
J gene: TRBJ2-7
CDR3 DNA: TGTGCCACCGGGGTGTCCTACGAGCAGTACTTC
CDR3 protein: CATGVSYEQYF

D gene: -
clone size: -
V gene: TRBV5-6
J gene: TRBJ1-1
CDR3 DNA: TGTGCCAGCAGCTTGGCCACGGGGAGTGGTGAAGCTTTCTTT
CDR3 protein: CASSLATGSGEAFF

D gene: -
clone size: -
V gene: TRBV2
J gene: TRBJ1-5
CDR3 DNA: TGTGCCAGCAGTGAATTAAAGAGGGATCAGCCCCAGCATTTT
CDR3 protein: CASSELKRDQPQHF

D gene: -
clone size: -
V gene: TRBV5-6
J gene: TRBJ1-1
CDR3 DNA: TGTGCCAGCAGCTTGGTCGGTCGGATCACTGAAGCTTTCTTT
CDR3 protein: CASSLVGRITEAFF

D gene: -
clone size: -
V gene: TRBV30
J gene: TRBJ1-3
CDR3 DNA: TGTGCCTGGAGTGGAGGGGGTCTTAAGGACTCTGGAAACACCATATATTTT
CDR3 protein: CAWSGGGLKDSGNTIYF

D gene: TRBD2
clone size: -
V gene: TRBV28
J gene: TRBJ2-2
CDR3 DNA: TGTGCCAGCACCGAAGGCGGGCTAGCGGGGGGTAACGCGAACACCGGGGAGCTGTTTTTT
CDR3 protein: CASTEGGLAGGNANTGELFF

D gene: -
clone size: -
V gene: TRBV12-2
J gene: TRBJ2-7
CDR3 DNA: TGTGCAAGTCGCTTTCACCGGGACAGAGAAAAGTACGAGCAGTACTTC
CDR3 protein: CASRFHRDREKYEQYF

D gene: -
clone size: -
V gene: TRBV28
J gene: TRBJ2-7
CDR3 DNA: TGTGCCAGCAGTTTGGTGGGACATAGCTACGAGCAGTACTTC
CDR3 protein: CASSLVGHSYEQYF

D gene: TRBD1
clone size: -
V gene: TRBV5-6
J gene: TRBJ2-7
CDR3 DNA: TGTGCCAGCATCCGTGGCCCCGGACAGGGAGCCTACGAGCAGTACTTC
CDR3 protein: CASIRGPGQGAYEQYF

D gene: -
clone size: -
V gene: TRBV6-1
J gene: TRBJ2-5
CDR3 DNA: TGTGCCAGCAGTCCCAACTTGGCGTCGGCCCAGTACTTC
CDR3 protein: CASSPNLASAQYF

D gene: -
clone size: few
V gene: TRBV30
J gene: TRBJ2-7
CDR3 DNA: TGTGCCTGGAGTGGCTCCTACGAGCAGTACTTC
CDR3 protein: CAWSGSYEQYF